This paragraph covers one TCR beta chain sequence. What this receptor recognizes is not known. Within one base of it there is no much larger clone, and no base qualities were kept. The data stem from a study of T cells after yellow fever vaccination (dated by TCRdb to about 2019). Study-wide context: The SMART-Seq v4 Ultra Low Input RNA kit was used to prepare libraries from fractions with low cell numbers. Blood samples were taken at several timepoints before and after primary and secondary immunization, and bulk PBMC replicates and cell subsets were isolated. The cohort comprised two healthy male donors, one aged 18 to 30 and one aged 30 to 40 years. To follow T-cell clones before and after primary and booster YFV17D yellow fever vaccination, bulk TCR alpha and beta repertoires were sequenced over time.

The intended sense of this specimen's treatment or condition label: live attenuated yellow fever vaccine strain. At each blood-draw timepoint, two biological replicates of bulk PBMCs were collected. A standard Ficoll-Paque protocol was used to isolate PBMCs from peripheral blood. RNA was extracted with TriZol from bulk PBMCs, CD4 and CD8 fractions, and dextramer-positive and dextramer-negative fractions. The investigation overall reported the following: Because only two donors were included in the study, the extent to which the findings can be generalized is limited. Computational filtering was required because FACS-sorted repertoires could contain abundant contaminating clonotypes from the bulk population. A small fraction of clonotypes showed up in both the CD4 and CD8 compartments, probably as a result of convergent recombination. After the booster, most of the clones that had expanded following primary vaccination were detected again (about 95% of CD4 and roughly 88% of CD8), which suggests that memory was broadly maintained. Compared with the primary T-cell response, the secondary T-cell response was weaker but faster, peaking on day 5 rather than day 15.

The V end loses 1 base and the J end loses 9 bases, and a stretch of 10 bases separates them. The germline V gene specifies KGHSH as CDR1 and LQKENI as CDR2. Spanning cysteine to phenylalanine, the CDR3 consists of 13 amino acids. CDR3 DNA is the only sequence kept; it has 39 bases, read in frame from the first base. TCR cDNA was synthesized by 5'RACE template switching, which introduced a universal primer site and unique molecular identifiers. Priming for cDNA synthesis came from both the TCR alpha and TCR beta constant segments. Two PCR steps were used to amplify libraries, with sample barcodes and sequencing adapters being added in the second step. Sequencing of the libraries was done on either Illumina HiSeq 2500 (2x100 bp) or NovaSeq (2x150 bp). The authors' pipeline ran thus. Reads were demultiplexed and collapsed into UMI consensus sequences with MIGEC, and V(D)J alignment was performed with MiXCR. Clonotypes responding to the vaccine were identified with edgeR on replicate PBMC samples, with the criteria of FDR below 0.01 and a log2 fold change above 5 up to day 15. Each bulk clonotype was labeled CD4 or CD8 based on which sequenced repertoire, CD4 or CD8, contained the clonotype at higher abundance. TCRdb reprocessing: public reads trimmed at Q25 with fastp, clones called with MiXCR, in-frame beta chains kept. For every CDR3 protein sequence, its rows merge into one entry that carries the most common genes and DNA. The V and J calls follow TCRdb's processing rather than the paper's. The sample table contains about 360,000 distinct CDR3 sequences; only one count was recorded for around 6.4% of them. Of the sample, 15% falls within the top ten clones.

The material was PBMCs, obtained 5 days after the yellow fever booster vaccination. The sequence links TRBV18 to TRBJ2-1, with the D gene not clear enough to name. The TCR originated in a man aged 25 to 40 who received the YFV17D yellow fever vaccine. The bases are TGTGCCAGCTCACCACAGGCTAGAACTGAGCAGTTCTTC. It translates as CASSPQARTEQFF.